Listed below are T cell receptor beta chains from one sample, sequenced in a study of T cells expressing NK-cell markers. TCRdb reanalyzed the 5' RACE reads, giving one entry per CDR3 protein sequence and no DNA. This sample contains about 390,000 distinct CDR3 sequences. The sequencing input was blood T cells: a sorted CD56 or NKG2C T cell subset, CD4+ or CD8+ T cells, or bulk PBMC T cells (not recorded which). The receptor set was obtained from a woman in her fifties or sixties in good health. CDR3s include the opening cysteine and the closing phenylalanine or tryptophan.

TRBV20-1	TRBJ2-3	14	CSARLAESTDTQYF
TRBV20-1	TRBJ2-2	15	CSARAGLGDTGELFF
TRBV25-1	TRBJ2-5	14	CASSVKGEVETQYF
TRBV12-3/TRBV12-4	TRBJ2-2	13	CASSFRLTGELFF
TRBV10-3	TRBJ1-3	12	CAIGTPGNTIYF
TRBV6-5	TRBJ1-2	17	CASRDSSLVGGDYGYTF
TRBV12-3/TRBV12-4	TRBJ2-3	13	CASSTAQLDTQYF
TRBV6-5	TRBJ2-3	14	CASSYDRVKDTQYF
TRBV20-1	TRBJ1-1	13	CSAPGTINTEAFF
TRBV7-9	TRBJ1-1	14	CASSPTGEGPEAFF
TRBV20-1	TRBJ2-5	13	CSSRQAWGETQYF
TRBV6-2/TRBV6-3	TRBJ2-1	14	CASKAGGEYNEQFF
TRBV10-3	TRBJ2-2	14	CAITRTGDTGELFF
TRBV6-5	TRBJ2-7	15	CASSYSGSTNYEQYF
TRBV12-5	TRBJ2-1	13	CASGPHLYNEQFF
TRBV24-1	TRBJ2-6	14	CATRASSGANVLTF
TRBV5-1	TRBJ2-7	16	CASSFGGRTNSYEQYF
TRBV6-6	TRBJ2-7	13	CASSYRASYEQYF
TRBV5-1	TRBJ1-4	17	CASSLGFPDPRGEKLFF
TRBV19	TRBJ1-2	14	CASRQPGQGYGYTF
TRBV7-7	TRBJ2-1	17	CASSLNGRASSYNEQFF
TRBV7-9	TRBJ2-7	14	CASSPGTPSYEQYF
TRBV12-3/TRBV12-4	TRBJ2-3	16	CASSLAGGGREDTQYF
TRBV24-1	TRBJ2-7	13	CATSEGLGTWQYF
TRBV29-1	TRBJ2-3	14	CSVWTGIWTDTQYF
TRBV7-9	TRBJ1-2	15	CASSRMGNLAYGYTF
TRBV7-2	TRBJ2-1	14	CASSLGRTENEQFF
TRBV12-3/TRBV12-4	TRBJ2-1	16	CASSLGGGSFYNEQFF
TRBV20-1	TRBJ1-6	15	CSASQGAGVHSPLHF
TRBV6-5	TRBJ2-1	15	CASSPPGRRGNEQFF
TRBV6-2/TRBV6-3	TRBJ2-1	17	CASSRLAGGPPYNEQFF
TRBV3-1	TRBJ2-3	15	CASSVRSGSADTQYF
TRBV5-1	TRBJ2-2	17	CASSPGLAGIYTGELFF
TRBV12-3/TRBV12-4	TRBJ1-5	14	CASRAPGGIQPQHF
TRBV12-3/TRBV12-4	TRBJ2-3	16	CASSLGRGVSTDTQYF
TRBV20-1	TRBJ2-7	12	CSARDGPWEQYF
TRBV4-1	TRBJ2-5	17	CASSQEWVAGGGETQYF
TRBV24-1	TRBJ2-2	20	CATSDPRTSGRTANTGELFF
TRBV7-9	TRBJ2-1	12	CASTIPSREQFF
TRBV12-3/TRBV12-4	TRBJ1-1	15	CASSALKGVNTEAFF
TRBV12-3/TRBV12-4	TRBJ1-4	14	CASSWGHSNEKLFF
TRBV7-2	TRBJ1-5	15	CASSARGQRNQPQHF
TRBV27	TRBJ1-1	14	CASRKQGAVTEAFF
TRBV7-8	TRBJ2-3	15	CASSISGTPTDTQYF
TRBV25-1	TRBJ1-1	13	CASSESSQREAFF